The 18 T cell receptor beta chains below all came from one sample that was sequenced in a study of shared clonotypes between healthy human individuals. Data came from immunoSEQ multiplex PCR; TCRdb stores just in-frame clones and leaves some out. The sample consists of about 2,500,000 clones, about 92% of them appearing once. Sequencing used naive CD4+ T cells sorted from blood. Subset described: CD45RA+ positively selected. The receptors were gathered from a man younger than 35 in good health.

This chain joins TRBV29-1 and TRBJ1-2, with D possibly being TRBD1 (5 bases). Germline V gives CDR1 SQVTM, CDR2 ANQGSEA. Trimming removed 1 base from V and 7 bases from J, with 13 bases in between. The CDR3 totals 13 residues. The CDR3 sequence is CSVEGRGVLGYTF. CDR3 bases: TGCAGCGTTGAAGGTCGGGGGGTTCTTGGCTACACCTTC. The whole variable domain, remainder taken from reference TRBV29-1 and TRBJ1-2, is SAVISQKPSRDICQRGTSLTIQCQVDSQVTMMFWYRQQPGQSLTLIATANQGSEATYESGFVIDKFPISRPNLTFSTLTVSNMSPEDSSIYLCSVEGRGVLGYTFGSGTRLTVV.

V and J are TRBV6-6 and TRBJ2-7; a possible D gene is TRBD1 (5 bases). The ends were cut back, 0 bases at V and 8 bases at J, with 8 bases in the middle. CDR1 is MNHNY and CDR2 is SVGAGI in the germline V gene (reference sequence). This CDR3 is 12 amino acids long. CDR3 sequence reads: CASSYSQVQQYF. For the CDR3, the DNA is TGTGCCAGCAGTTACTCACAGGTCCAGCAGTACTTC.

The V call is TRBV5-4, the J call TRBJ2-7; possible D gene TRBD1, 6 bases. Germline V lookup: CDR1 SGHNT, CDR2 YYREEE (reference sequence). The CDR3 runs to 15 residues. V dropped 4 bases and J dropped 0 bases, with 14 bases sitting between them. CDR3 DNA: TGTGCCAGCAGCCAACAGGGTTTCGGCTCCTACGAGCAGTACTTC. Encoded protein: CASSQQGFGSYEQYF.

This sequence joins TRBV7-8 and TRBJ2-7, with 10 bases that match TRBD1. The germline CDR1 and CDR2 sequences are SGHVS and FQNEAQ. The ends lost 1 base at V and 3 bases at J; junction bases unmatched: 6. The length of the CDR3 is 16 residues. CDR3 in amino acids: CASSLGWTGGSYEQYF. The DNA for the CDR3 is TGTGCCAGCAGCTTAGGGTGGACAGGGGGAAGCTACGAGCAGTACTTC.

The chain uses TRBV18 and TRBJ2-5; 7 bases are shared with TRBD2. The CDR3 runs 16 residues. CDR1 KGHSH and CDR2 LQKENI come from the germline V gene. Trimming took 2 bases from V and 3 from J; bases not matched to a gene: 9. CDR3 loop: CASSPVRREFEETQYF. CDR3 DNA: TGTGCCAGCTCACCAGTGAGGCGGGAGTTCGAAGAGACCCAGTACTTC.

This clone has more than one count but fewer than ten. This chain connects TRBV9 to TRBJ2-2, with 7 bases that match TRBD2. Germline trimming cut 4 bases from V and 4 bases from J; bases unmatched to any gene: 10. Germline V gives CDR1 SGDLS, CDR2 YYNGEE. CDR3 length: 16 residues. DNA of the CDR3: TGTGCCAGCAGCACCTGGACTAGTCCCGCCACCGGGGAGCTGTTTTTT. Residues: CASSTWTSPATGELFF.

V gene TRBV6-1 combines with J gene TRBJ2-7; possibly TRBD1 or TRBD2 for D (5 bases each). Trimming stripped 4 bases from V and 3 bases from J, with 19 bases between. The CDR3 consists of 16 residues. From germline, CDR1 is MNHNS and CDR2 SASEGT. The chain's CDR3 is CASSVTAGTDFYEQYF. The CDR3 coding sequence is TGTGCCAGCAGTGTAACTGCCGGGACCGACTTCTACGAGCAGTACTTC.

This chain connects TRBV11-2 to TRBJ2-3; D is uncertain. The germline V gene encodes CDR1 SGHAT and CDR2 FQNNGV. This CDR3 has 14 amino acids. Trimming took off 3 bases at V and 1 base at J, with 8 bases between the two ends. The CDR3 loop reads CASSFNRGTDTQYF. The DNA of the CDR3 is TGTGCCAGCAGCTTTAATCGGGGCACAGATACGCAGTATTTT.

V gene TRBV19 combines with J gene TRBJ1-2, with a weak D call TRBD1 (5 bases). The germline CDR1 and CDR2 sequences are LNHDA and SQIVND (reference sequence). This CDR3 comprises 15 residues. The V end lost 6 bases, the J end lost 4 bases, and 18 bases lay between the germline ends. This chain's CDR3 is CASRKQGAESYGYTF. CDR3 nucleotide sequence: TGTGCCAGTAGGAAGCAGGGCGCGGAGAGCTATGGCTACACCTTC.

This clone came up a few times. The rearrangement uses TRBV18 and TRBJ1-1, with D unclear. The CDR3 covers 14 residues. Germline V gene lookup returns CDR1 KGHSH and CDR2 LQKENI. The V gene lost 6 bases and the J gene lost 5 bases, with 16 bases spanning the gap. CDR3 amino acids: CASSPIDTGTEAFF. CDR3 coding DNA: TGTGCCAGCTCCCCGATTGACACTGGGACTGAAGCTTTCTTT. Combining the CDR3 with reference TRBV18 and TRBJ1-1 gives the whole variable domain NAGVMQNPRHLVRRRGQEARLRCSPMKGHSHVYWYRQLPEEGLKFMVYLQKENIIDESGMPKERFSAEFPKEGPSILRIQQVVRGDSAAYFCASSPIDTGTEAFFGQGTRLTVV.

This clone is a singleton in its sample. J is TRBJ2-5 and V is TRBV28, with 7 nucleotides matching TRBD2. CDR3 length: 15 residues. With 4 bases clipped from V and 3 bases from J, the junction kept 8 bases outside the gene matches. Germline assignment: CDR1 MDHEN and CDR2 SYDVKM. The CDR3 nucleotides read TGTGCCAGCAGTTCCCCATCGCGGGGGAAAGAGACCCAGTACTTC. It codes for CASSSPSRGKETQYF.

The chain is built from TRBV30 and TRBJ1-2, with D uncertain. CDR3 length: 14 amino acids. The V end lost 4 bases, the J end lost 2 bases, and 14 bases lay between the germline ends. CDR1 and CDR2 (germline): GTSNPN, SVGIG (reference sequence). CDR3 DNA: TGTGCCTGGATATCTCGGTTGTCGAACTATGGCTACACCTTC. Translating gives CAWISRLSNYGYTF.

The CDR3 loop is CASSGQTGIRDEQFF. CDR3 bases: TGTGCCAGCAGTGGCCAGACAGGGATAAGGGATGAGCAGTTCTTC. The chain links TRBV25-1 to TRBJ2-1; 7 bases agree with TRBD1. With V trimmed by 4 bases and J by 8 bases, 11 bases remained unmatched. In germline, CDR1 is MGHDK, CDR2 SYGVNS. CDR3 length: 15 residues.

The chain links TRBV10-2 to TRBJ1-1, with 7 bases lining up with TRBD1. This CDR3 spans 13 amino acids. V shed 6 bases, J shed 6 bases, and the junction held 7 bases outside the gene matches. Per the germline V gene, CDR1 is WSHSY and CDR2 is SAAADI. The CDR3 reads CASSIQGWAEAFF. As DNA, the CDR3 is TGCGCCAGCAGCATACAGGGGTGGGCTGAAGCTTTCTTT.

The chain joins TRBV29-1 to TRBJ2-5, with no clear D. The V end lost 6 bases, the J end lost 6 bases, and 20 bases lay between the germline ends. Germline lookup yields CDR1 SQVTM and CDR2 ANQGSEA. The CDR3 loop spans 14 amino acids. This CDR3 is CSVRQVGPSKTQYF. The CDR3 DNA reads as TGCAGCGTCCGCCAGGTTGGGCCCTCGAAGACCCAGTACTTC.

The V gene is TRBV19, the J gene TRBJ2-3, with D hard to call. The CDR3 contains 15 residues. The germline CDR1 and CDR2 sequences are LNHDA and SQIVND (reference sequence). V was cut by 3 bases and J by 3 bases, with 13 bases left in between. The CDR3 sequence is CASSITELGTDTQYF. In nucleotides, the CDR3 is TGTGCCAGTAGTATTACGGAGTTGGGGACAGATACGCAGTATTTT.

Note on this clone: Other DNA sequences within the sample encode an identical CDR3. This sequence joins TRBV10-1 and TRBJ2-7; 8 positions agree with TRBD1. The germline CDR1 and CDR2 sequences are WNHNN and SYGVQD (reference sequence). The trim removed 0 bases at V and 3 bases at J, leaving 1 base unmatched. The CDR3 loop spans 14 amino acids. The CDR3: CASSESGQGYEQYF. CDR3 bases: TGCGCCAGCAGTGAGTCAGGACAGGGCTACGAGCAGTACTTC.

DNA for the CDR3: TGCGCCAGCAGCCAAGATGCAGGGAGGAACACCGGGGAGCTGTTTTTT. It codes for CASSQDAGRNTGELFF. The V and J genes are TRBV4-3 and TRBJ2-2; D may correspond to TRBD1 or TRBD2 (5 bases each). Trimming took 0 bases from V and 1 from J, leaving 9 bases between them. Germline V gene data show CDR1 as LGHNA and CDR2 as YSLEER. The CDR3 runs 16 residues.